Each of the 16 T cell receptor beta chains below was sequenced from the same sample in a study of response to subunit inactivated influenza vaccine. TCRdb processed the RT-PCR reads anew with MiXCR; each CDR3 protein has one entry. The sample contains about half a million distinct CDR3 sequences, over 25% of which appear only once. The sample consisted of CD4+ T cells sorted from PBMCs, taken 5 to 6 days after vaccination. The receptor set was obtained from a man between 45 and 60 years old who received an inactivated influenza vaccine.

This clonotype has more than one count but fewer than ten. The chain uses TRBV6-2 or TRBV6-3 and TRBJ2-3; 10 bases align to TRBD1. V gave up 8 bases and J gave up 3 bases; unmatched junction bases: 11. CDR3 length: 16 residues. Germline CDR1 reads MNHEY; CDR2 reads SVGEGT. CDR3 region: CASSRPPGQGTDTQYF. The CDR3 coding sequence is TGTGCCAGCTCCCGCCCACCGGGACAGGGGACAGATACGCAGTATTTT.

This clonotype was seen a handful of times. CDR3 amino acids: CAWMSGRVSTDTQYF. In DNA, the CDR3 is TGTGCCTGGATGTCCGGGAGGGTTAGCACAGATACGCAGTATTTT. The chain combines TRBV30 with TRBJ2-3; TRBD2 matches 8 bases. CDR3 size: 15 residues. V was clipped by 4 bases and J by 0 bases; unmatched bases: 6. CDR1 and CDR2 from the germline V gene are GTSNPN and SVGIG (reference sequence). Combining the CDR3 with reference TRBV30 and TRBJ2-3 gives the whole variable domain SQTIHQWPATLVQPVGSPLSLECTVEGTSNPNLYWYRQAAGRGLQLLFYSVGIGQISSEVPQNLSASRPQDRQFILSSKKLLLSDSGFYLCAWMSGRVSTDTQYFGPGTRLTVL.

Of note for this clonotype: Relative to the germline gene, one junction end is altered; a read error may explain this. This chain connects TRBV28 to TRBJ2-4, with D possibly being TRBD1 (6 bases). CDR1 and CDR2 from the germline V gene are MDHEN and SYDVKM. This CDR3 has 13 amino acids. The CDR3 sequence is CASSTGLGNTQYF. DNA of the CDR3: TGTGCCAGCAGTACAGGGCTTGGAAACACTCAGTACTTC.

The rearrangement links TRBV7-1 to TRBJ1-6; 7 bases match TRBD1. TRBV7-1 is an ORF, and what it does is uncertain. The CDR3 has 16 residues. V was clipped by 5 bases and J by 3 bases; unmatched bases: 7. This chain's CDR3 is CASSPSTGFYNSPLHF. CDR3 DNA sequence: TGTGCCAGCAGCCCCTCGACAGGGTTCTATAATTCACCCCTCCACTTT.

This chain uses TRBV7-2 with TRBJ2-7; 11 bases match TRBD2. This CDR3 has 14 residues. The germline gives CDR1 SGHTA, CDR2 FQGNSA. Trimming took 5 bases from V and 5 from J; bases not matched to a gene: 5. CDR3 nucleotides: TGTGCCAGCAGCCGTAGCGGGAGGGTGGACGAGCAGTACTTC. Translating gives CASSRSGRVDEQYF.

A few counts support this clonotype. The rearrangement joins TRBV5-1 to TRBJ2-2; D possibly corresponds to TRBD1 (6 bases). Germline assignment: CDR1 SGHRS and CDR2 YFSETQ. This CDR3 contains 16 residues. Trimming took 4 bases from V and 2 from J, leaving 15 bases between them. CDR3 nucleotides: TGCGCCAGCAGCGTAGACAGGAAGCTAAACACCGGGGAGCTGTTTTTT. It is translated as CASSVDRKLNTGELFF.

The table lists this clonotype with a count of one. The chain carries TRBV6-1 and TRBJ2-1; TRBD1 matches 8 bases. The CDR3 loop spans 15 amino acids. The germline CDR1 and CDR2 sequences are MNHNS and SASEGT. The V gene end was trimmed by 1 base and the J gene end by 5 bases; junction bases not matched to a gene: 4. CDR3 in amino acids: CASSEVLRGHNEQFF. In DNA form, the CDR3 reads TGTGCCAGCAGTGAAGTCCTCAGGGGGCACAATGAGCAGTTCTTC.

This clonotype was seen only a few times. The chain recombines TRBV7-9 with TRBJ2-2; possible D gene TRBD2, 6 bases. Trimming took 5 bases from V and 1 from J, leaving 11 bases between them. Germline V lookup: CDR1 SEHNR, CDR2 FQNEAQ (reference sequence). This CDR3 comprises 15 residues. The CDR3 loop reads CASSTSIRNTGELFF. The CDR3 nucleotides are TGTGCCAGCAGCACTAGCATTAGGAACACCGGGGAGCTGTTTTTT. Filled out from reference TRBV7-9 and TRBJ2-2, the complete variable domain reads DTGVSQNPRHKITKRGQNVTFRCDPISEHNRLYWYRQTLGQGPEFLTYFQNEAQLEKSRLLSDRFSAERPKGSFSTLEIQRTEQGDSAMYLCASSTSIRNTGELFFGEGSRLTVL.

The chain has TRBV20-1 and TRBJ1-4; TRBD1 aligns across 7 bases. V was pared by 6 bases and J by 4 bases, with 5 bases of the junction left unmatched. CDR1 and CDR2 from the germline V gene are DFQATT and SNEGSKA (reference sequence). The CDR3 has 13 amino acids. The CDR3 here is CSAYRGVNEKLFF. In DNA, the CDR3 is TGCAGTGCGTACAGGGGCGTTAATGAAAAACTGTTTTTT.

The V call is TRBV12-3 or TRBV12-4, the J call TRBJ1-1; no definite D call. V dropped 1 base and J dropped 5 bases, with 11 bases sitting between them. CDR3 length: 14 amino acids. CDR3 amino acids: CASSLGALGTEAFF. The DNA of the CDR3 is TGTGCCAGCAGTTTAGGGGCTCTGGGAACTGAAGCTTTCTTT.

In the case of this clonotype: This may be a read error, as it is one base from a much larger clone. The V and J genes are TRBV4-3 and TRBJ2-7; D possibly uses TRBD1 or TRBD2 (5 bases each). CDR3 length: 16 amino acids. The V end lost 0 bases, the J end lost 4 bases, and 16 bases lay between the germline ends. Germline V CDR1 and CDR2: LGHNA, YSLEER. The CDR3 loop reads CASSQDYAGTGYEQYF. CDR3 sequence (DNA): TGCGCCAGCAGCCAAGATTACGCTGGGACCGGATACGAGCAGTACTTC.

This clonotype was counted between two and nine times. The V and J genes are TRBV29-1 and TRBJ2-2; D may correspond to TRBD1 or TRBD2 (5 bases each). The ends were cut back, 8 bases at V and 6 bases at J, with 16 bases in the middle. In germline, CDR1 is SQVTM, CDR2 ANQGSEA. The CDR3 runs to 13 residues. The chain's CDR3 is CSFSHRGPGELFF. CDR3 in DNA: TGCAGCTTCTCCCATAGGGGACCCGGGGAGCTGTTTTTT.

This clonotype came up a few times. CDR3 DNA sequence: TGCAGTGCTAGTCCCTCGAGAGGGATGAACACTGAAGCTTTCTTT. Encoded protein: CSASPSRGMNTEAFF. The chain recombines TRBV20-1 with TRBJ1-1; D is uncertain. Trimming shortened V by 3 bases and J by 0 bases, and 14 bases separated the two germline ends. CDR1 DFQATT and CDR2 SNEGSKA come from the germline V gene (reference sequence). This CDR3 region has 15 residues.

The sample holds one count of this clonotype. This chain uses TRBV3-1 with TRBJ1-2; TRBD1 might be the D (6 bases). With 4 bases removed from V and 3 bases from J, the gap between germline ends came to 12 bases. In germline, CDR1 is LGHDT, CDR2 YNNKEL (reference sequence). This CDR3 has 14 amino acids. The CDR3: CASSPQGTDYGYTF. The CDR3 coding sequence is TGTGCCAGCAGCCCACAGGGTACGGACTATGGCTACACCTTC.

This rearrangement joins TRBV20-1 to TRBJ2-5; TRBD2 is a possible D gene (5 bases). This CDR3 comprises 13 residues. V was trimmed by 5 bases and J by 5 bases, leaving 15 bases between them. In germline, CDR1 is DFQATT, CDR2 SNEGSKA (reference sequence). The CDR3 spells CSAARTVRETQYF. Here the CDR3 DNA reads TGCAGTGCTGCCAGGACTGTGAGGGAGACCCAGTACTTC.

The chain couples TRBV10-3 to TRBJ1-4; D is ambiguous. The CDR3 runs 14 residues. Germline V lookup: CDR1 ENHRY, CDR2 SYGVKD. V was shortened by 2 bases and J by 2 bases, with 6 bases between the two germline ends. Here the CDR3 reads CAISERGTNEKLFF. CDR3 sequence (DNA): TGTGCCATCAGTGAGCGTGGGACTAATGAAAAACTGTTTTTT.